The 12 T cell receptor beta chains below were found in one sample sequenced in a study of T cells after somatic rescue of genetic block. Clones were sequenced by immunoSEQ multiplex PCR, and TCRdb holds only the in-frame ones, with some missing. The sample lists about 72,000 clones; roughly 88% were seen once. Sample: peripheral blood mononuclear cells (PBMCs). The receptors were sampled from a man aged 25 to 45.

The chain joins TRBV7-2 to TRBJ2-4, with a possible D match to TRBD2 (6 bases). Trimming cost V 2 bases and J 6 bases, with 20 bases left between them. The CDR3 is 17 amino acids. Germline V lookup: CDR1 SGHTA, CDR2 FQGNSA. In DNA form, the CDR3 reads TGTGCCAGCAGCTTAAATTTCGGGGGACCTGTTTCAAACATTCAGTACTTC. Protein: CASSLNFGGPVSNIQYF. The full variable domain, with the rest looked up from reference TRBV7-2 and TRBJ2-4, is GAGVSQSPSNKVTEKGKDVELRCDPISGHTALYWYRQSLGQGLEFLIYFQGNSAPDKSGLPSDRFSAERTGGSVSTLTIQRTQQEDSAVYLCASSLNFGGPVSNIQYFGAGTRLSVL.

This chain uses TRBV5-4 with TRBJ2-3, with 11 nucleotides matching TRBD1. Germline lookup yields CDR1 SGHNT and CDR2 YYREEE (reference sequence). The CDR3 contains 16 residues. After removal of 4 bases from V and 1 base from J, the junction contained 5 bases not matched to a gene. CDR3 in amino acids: CASSRGQGVGTDTQYF. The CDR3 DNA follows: TGTGCCAGCAGCAGGGGACAGGGGGTAGGCACAGATACGCAGTATTTT.

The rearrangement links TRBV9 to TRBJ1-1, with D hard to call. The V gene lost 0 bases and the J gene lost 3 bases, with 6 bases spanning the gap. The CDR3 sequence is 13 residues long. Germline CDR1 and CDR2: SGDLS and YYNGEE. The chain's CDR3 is CASSVGGYTEAFF. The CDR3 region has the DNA TGTGCCAGCAGCGTAGGTGGGTACACTGAAGCTTTCTTT.

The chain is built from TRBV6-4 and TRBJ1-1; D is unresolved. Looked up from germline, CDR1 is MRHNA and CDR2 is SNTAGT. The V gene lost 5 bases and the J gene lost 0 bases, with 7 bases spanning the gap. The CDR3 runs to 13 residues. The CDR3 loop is CASSTTLNTEAFF. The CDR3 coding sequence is TGTGCCAGCAGTACGACACTGAACACTGAAGCTTTCTTT.

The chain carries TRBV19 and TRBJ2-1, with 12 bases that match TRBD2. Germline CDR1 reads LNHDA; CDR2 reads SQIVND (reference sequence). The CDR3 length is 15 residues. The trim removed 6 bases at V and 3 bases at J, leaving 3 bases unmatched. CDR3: CASRRLAGDYNEQFF. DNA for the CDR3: TGTGCCAGTAGGAGACTAGCGGGGGACTACAATGAGCAGTTCTTC.

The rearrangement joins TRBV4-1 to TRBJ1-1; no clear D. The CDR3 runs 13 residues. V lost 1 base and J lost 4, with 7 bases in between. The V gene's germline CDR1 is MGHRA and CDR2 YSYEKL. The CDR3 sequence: CASSQGPITEAFF. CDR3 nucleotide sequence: TGCGCCAGCAGCCAAGGCCCAATCACTGAAGCTTTCTTT.

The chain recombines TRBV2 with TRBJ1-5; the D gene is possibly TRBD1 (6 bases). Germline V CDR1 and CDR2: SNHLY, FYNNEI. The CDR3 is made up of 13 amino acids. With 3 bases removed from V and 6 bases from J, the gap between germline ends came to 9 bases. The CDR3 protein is CASSDRGSQPQHF. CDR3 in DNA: TGTGCCAGCAGTGACAGGGGAAGTCAGCCCCAGCATTTT.

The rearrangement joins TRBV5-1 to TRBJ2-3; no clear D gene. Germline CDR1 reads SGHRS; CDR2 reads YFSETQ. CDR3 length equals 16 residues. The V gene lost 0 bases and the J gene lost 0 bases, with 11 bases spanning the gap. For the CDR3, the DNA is TGCGCCAGCAGCTTGGTAGGCACTGATAGCACAGATACGCAGTATTTT. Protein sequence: CASSLVGTDSTDTQYF. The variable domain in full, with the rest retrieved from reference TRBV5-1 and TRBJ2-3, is KAGVTQTPRYLIKTRGQQVTLSCSPISGHRSVSWYQQTPGQGLQFLFEYFSETQRNKGNFPGRFSGRQFSNSRSEMNVSTLELGDSALYLCASSLVGTDSTDTQYFGPGTRLTVL.

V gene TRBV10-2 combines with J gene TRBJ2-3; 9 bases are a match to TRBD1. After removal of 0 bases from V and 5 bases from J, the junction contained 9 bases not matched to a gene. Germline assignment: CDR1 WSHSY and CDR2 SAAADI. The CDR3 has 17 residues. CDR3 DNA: TGCGCCAGCAGTGAGTCTAGCCGGGACAGGGCGGGAGATACGCAGTATTTT. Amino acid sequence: CASSESSRDRAGDTQYF.

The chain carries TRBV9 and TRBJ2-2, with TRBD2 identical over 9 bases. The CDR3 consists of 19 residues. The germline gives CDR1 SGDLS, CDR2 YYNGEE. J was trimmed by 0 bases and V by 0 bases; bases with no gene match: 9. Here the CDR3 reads CASSVVLAGPYTNTGELFF. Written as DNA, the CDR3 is TGTGCCAGCAGCGTAGTCCTAGCGGGACCCTATACGAACACCGGGGAGCTGTTTTTT. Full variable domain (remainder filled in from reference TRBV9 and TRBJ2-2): DSGVTQTPKHLITATGQRVTLRCSPRSGDLSVYWYQQSLDQGLQFLIQYYNGEERAKGNILERFSAQQFPDLHSELNLSSLELGDSALYFCASSVVLAGPYTNTGELFFGEGSRLTVL.

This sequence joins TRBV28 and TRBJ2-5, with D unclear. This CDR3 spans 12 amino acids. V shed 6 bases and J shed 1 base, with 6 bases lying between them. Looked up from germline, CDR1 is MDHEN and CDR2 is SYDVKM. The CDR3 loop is CASRGFQETQYF. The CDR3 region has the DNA TGTGCCAGCAGAGGGTTCCAAGAGACCCAGTACTTC.

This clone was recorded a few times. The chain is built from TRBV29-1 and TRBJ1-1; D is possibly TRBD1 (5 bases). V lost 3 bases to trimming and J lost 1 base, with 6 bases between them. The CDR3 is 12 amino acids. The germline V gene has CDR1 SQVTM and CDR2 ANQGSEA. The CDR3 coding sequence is TGCAGCGTTGAGCAGGGGAACACTGAAGCTTTCTTT. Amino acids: CSVEQGNTEAFF.